Listed here is a single T cell receptor (beta chain). The antigen is not known. V was cut by 2 bases and J by 0 bases, with 11 bases left in between. Germline V gives CDR1 MDHEN, CDR2 SYDVKM. The CDR3 is 15 amino acids. Treatment: over 15 received Ad26.COV2.S at low or high dose, single or two shots; roughly five received placebo; per-sample allocation not given. Material that was analyzed had been drawn on day 63 after the first vaccine or placebo injection. An Ad26 vector expressing Wuhan-strain SARS-CoV-2 spike constituted the vaccine. This specimen belongs to a study of Ad26.COV2.S vaccination and SARS-CoV-2 variants. Study background: Administration of Ad26.COV2.S was intramuscular, either once or twice 56 days apart.

This table comes from immunoSEQ multiplex PCR, and its TCRdb copy is limited to in-frame clones, with some not included. The table lists 350,000 to 600,000 clones, about 89% of them singletons. General study findings and limits: Substantial breadth was reported for post-vaccination spike-specific CD8+ and CD4+ T cells. Placebo recipients trailed vaccine recipients in spike-specific TCR breadth.

J is TRBJ2-7 and V is TRBV28, with a weak D call TRBD2 (6 bases). The material sequenced was peripheral blood, taken in a trial of Ad26.COV2.S vaccine versus placebo. The sequence was collected from a person between 18 and 65 years old who received the Ad26.COV2.S COVID-19 vaccine or a placebo. CDR3: CASSLGGFRSYEQYF. The CDR3 DNA reads as TGTGCCAGCAGTTTAGGGGGGTTCCGCTCCTACGAGCAGTACTTC.